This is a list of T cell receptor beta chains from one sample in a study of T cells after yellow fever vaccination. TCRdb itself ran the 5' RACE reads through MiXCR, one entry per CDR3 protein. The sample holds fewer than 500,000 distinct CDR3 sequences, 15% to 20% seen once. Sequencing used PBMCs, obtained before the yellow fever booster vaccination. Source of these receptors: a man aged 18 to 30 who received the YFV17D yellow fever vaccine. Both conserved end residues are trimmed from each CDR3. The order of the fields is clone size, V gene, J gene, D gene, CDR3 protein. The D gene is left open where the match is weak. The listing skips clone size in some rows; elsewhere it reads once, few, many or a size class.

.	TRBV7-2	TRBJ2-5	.	ASSLMSGKYQETQY
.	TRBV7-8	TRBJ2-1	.	ASSPYRGAHNEQF
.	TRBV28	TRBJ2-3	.	ASSLVAEHTQY
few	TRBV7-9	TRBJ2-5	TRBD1	ASSSRQGSETQY
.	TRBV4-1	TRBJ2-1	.	ASSQDRFGKQF
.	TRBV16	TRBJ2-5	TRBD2	ASSQLGLAGDETQY
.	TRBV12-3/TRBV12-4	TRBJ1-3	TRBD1	ASSLIGTEPDTIY
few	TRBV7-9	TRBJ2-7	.	ASSFTDSYEQY
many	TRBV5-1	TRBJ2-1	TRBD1	ASSYGQGADEQF
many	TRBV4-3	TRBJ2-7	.	ASSPQGGSGEQY
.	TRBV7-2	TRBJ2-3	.	ASTPGLAVSTDTQY
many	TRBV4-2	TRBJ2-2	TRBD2	ASSRKTSGGAYAGELF
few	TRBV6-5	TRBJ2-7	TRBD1	ASRAGTGAYEQY
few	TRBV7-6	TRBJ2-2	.	ASRNHPRKTNTGELF
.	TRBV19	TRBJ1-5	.	ASSIRGGQPQH
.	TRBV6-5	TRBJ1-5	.	ASSYAGGGNQPQH
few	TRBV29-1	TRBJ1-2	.	SPQSDSLGYT
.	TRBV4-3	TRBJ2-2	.	ASSQDLGAGELF
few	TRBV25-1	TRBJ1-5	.	ASSGPFNQPQH
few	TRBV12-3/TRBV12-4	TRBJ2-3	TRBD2	ASSLASGVSADTQY
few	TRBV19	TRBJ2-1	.	ASSITPYNEQF
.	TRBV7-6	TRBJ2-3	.	ASSRVLRGAASRTDTQY
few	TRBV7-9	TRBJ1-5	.	ASSNPYQPQH
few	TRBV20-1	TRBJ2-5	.	SAPDTGDQETQY
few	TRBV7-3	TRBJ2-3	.	ASSPPGRSQGSTDTQY
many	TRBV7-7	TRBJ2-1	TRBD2	ASSPYGTSSYFFNEQF
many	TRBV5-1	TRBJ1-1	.	ASSLVFQGMNTEAF
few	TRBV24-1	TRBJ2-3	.	ATSDPGTAPDTQY
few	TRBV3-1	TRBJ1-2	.	ASSQDSRDTTRYGYT
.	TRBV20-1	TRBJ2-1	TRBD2	SADPPSGYNEQF
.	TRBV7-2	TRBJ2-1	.	ASSLGAASYNEQF
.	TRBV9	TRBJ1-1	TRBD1	ASSITGEGTEAF
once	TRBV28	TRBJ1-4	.	ASRFFQGNEKLF
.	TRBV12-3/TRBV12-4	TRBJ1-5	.	ASSTLSGIQPQH
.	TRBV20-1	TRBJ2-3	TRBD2	SARLAGGPDTQY
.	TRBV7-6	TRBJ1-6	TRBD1	ASSPRYRGGNSPLH
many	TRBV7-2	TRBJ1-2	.	ASTPLLYGYT
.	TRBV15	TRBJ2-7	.	ATSPTHLPPYEQY
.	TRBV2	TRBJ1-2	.	ASRQNYGYT
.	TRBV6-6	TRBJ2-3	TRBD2	ASSYLGGLTDTQY
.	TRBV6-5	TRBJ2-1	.	ASSYSIRAARDEQF
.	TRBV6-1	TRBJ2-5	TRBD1	ASRRQGPSETQY
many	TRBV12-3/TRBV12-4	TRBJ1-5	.	ASGTRTNQPQH
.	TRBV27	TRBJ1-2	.	ASSPGRFYGYT
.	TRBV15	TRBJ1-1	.	ATSRSGNTEAF
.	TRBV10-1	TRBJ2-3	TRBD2	ASSGPFGGEPDTQY